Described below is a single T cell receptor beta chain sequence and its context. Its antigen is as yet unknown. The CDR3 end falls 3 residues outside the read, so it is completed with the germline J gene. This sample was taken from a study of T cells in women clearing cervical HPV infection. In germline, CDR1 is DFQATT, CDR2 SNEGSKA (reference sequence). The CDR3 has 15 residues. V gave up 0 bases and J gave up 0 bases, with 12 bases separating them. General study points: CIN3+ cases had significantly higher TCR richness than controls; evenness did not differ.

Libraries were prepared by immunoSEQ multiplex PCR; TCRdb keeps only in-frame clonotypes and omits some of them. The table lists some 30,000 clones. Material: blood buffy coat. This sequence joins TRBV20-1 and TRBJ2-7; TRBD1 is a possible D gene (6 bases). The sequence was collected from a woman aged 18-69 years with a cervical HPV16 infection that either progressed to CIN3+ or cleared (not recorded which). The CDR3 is CSARDLGTPSYEQYF. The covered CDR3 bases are TGCAGTGCTAGAGATCTGGGGACACCCTCCTACGAG.